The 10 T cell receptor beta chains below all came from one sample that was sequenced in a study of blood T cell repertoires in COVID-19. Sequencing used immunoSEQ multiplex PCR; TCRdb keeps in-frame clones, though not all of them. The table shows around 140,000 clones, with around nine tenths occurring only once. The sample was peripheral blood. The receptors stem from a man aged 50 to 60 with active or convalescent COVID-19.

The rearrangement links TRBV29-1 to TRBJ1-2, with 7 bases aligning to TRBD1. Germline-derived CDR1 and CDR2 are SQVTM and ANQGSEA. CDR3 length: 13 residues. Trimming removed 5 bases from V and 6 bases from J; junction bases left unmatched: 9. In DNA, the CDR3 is TGCAGCGTTCAGACAGGGAATCAAGATGGCTACACCTTC. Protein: CSVQTGNQDGYTF. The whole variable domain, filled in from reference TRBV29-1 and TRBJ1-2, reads SAVISQKPSRDICQRGTSLTIQCQVDSQVTMMFWYRQQPGQSLTLIATANQGSEATYESGFVIDKFPISRPNLTFSTLTVSNMSPEDSSIYLCSVQTGNQDGYTFGSGTRLTVV.

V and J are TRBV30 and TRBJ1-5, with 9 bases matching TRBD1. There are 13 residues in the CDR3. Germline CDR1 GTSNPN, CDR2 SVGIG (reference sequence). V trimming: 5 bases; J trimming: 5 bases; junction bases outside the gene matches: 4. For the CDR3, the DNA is TGTGCCTGGGGGACAGGGTTGGATCAGCCCCAGCATTTT. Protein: CAWGTGLDQPQHF.

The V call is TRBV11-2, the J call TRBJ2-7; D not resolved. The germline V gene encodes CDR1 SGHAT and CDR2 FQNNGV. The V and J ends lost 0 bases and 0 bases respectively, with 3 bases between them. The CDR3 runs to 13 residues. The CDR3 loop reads CASSLEASYEQYF. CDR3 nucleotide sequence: TGTGCCAGCAGCTTAGAGGCCTCCTACGAGCAGTACTTC.

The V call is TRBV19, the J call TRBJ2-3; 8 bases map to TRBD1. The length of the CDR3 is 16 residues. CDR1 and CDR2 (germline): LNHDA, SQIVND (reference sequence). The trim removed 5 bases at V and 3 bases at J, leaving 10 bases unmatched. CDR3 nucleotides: TGTGCCAGTAGTCTAACAGGGGGGTCCTTAACAGATACGCAGTATTTT. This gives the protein CASSLTGGSLTDTQYF.

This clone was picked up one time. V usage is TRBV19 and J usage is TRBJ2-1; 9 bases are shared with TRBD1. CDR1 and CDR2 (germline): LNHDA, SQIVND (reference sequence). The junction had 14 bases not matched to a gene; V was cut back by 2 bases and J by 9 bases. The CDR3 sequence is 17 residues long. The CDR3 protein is CASSIWARGQGTAEQFF. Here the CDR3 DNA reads TGTGCCAGTAGTATATGGGCAAGGGGACAGGGAACGGCTGAGCAGTTCTTC.

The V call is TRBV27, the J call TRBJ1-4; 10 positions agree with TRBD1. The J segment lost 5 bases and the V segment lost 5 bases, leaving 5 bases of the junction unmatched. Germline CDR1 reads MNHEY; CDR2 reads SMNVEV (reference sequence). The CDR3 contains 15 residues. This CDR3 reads CASSRVDRGNEKLFF. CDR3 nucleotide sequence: TGTGCCAGCAGTAGGGTGGACAGGGGGAATGAAAAACTGTTTTTT. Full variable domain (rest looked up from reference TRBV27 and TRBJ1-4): EAQVTQNPRYLITVTGKKLTVTCSQNMNHEYMSWYRQDPGLGLRQIYYSMNVEVTDKGDVPEGYKVSRKEKRNFPLILESPSPNQTSLYFCASSRVDRGNEKLFFGSGTQLSVL.

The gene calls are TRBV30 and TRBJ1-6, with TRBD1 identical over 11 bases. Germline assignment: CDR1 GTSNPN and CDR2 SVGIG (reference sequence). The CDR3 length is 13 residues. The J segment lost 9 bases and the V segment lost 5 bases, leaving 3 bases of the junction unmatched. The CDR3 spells CAWSGTGGSPLHF. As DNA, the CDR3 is TGTGCCTGGTCCGGGACAGGGGGTTCACCCCTCCACTTT.

The CDR3 sequence is CASRYTGNHEQYF. The CDR3 coding sequence is TGTGCCAGCAGGTATACAGGGAATCACGAGCAGTACTTC. The J gene is TRBJ2-7, the V gene TRBV6-6; D possibly corresponds to TRBD1 (6 bases). The CDR3 runs 13 residues. Germline lookup yields CDR1 MNHNY and CDR2 SVGAGI (reference sequence). V dropped 6 bases and J dropped 5 bases, with 14 bases sitting between them.

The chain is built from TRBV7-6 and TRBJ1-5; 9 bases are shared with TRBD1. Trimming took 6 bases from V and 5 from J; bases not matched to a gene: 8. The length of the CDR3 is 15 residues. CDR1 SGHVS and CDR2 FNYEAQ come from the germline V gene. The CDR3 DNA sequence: TGTGCCAGCAGAAGCGACAGGGGGTTGGATCAGCCCCAGCATTTT. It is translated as CASRSDRGLDQPQHF.

In nucleotides, the CDR3 is TGTGCTAGTGGAGGACAGGATTCTAAATTCTACACCTTC. Its translation is CASGGQDSKFYTF. The chain has TRBV12-5 and TRBJ1-2; TRBD1 matches 7 bases. In germline, CDR1 is LGHNT, CDR2 FRNRAP. This CDR3 comprises 13 residues. V lost 6 bases, J lost 10 bases, and 11 bases stayed unmatched.